A single T cell receptor (beta chain) is shown here with its context. Its specificity is unknown. Preparation of TCR beta libraries was done by quantitative 5'-RACE with molecular barcodes. Via MiXCR, TCRdb re-called the 5' RACE reads, giving one row per CDR3 protein. The sample carries fewer than 650,000 distinct CDR3 sequences, roughly 13% recorded once. The CDR3 spans 12 residues. V was shortened by 0 bases and J by 7 bases, with 5 bases between the two germline ends. The germline CDR1 and CDR2 sequences are SGDLS and YYNGEE. This sample is drawn from a study of CD8 T cells in ankylosing spondylitis. Study outcomes and limitations: Clones tied to disease were said to be significantly enriched in matched ankylosing spondylitis synovial fluid. CD8+ disease-linked clones were present at relatively low frequencies in blood. Blood from ankylosing spondylitis patients appeared to carry a characteristic roughly 8-variant TCR beta motif. Certain motif variants had earlier appeared in reactive arthritis synovial fluid and blood.

The sequence was obtained from a male donor with ankylosing spondylitis. The rearrangement uses TRBV9 and TRBJ2-1, with a possible D match to TRBD2 (5 bases). The sample taken for sequencing was blood, either unsorted or a sorted T cell fraction (not recorded which). CDR3 coding DNA: TGTGCCAGCAGCGTAGAGCGGAATGAGCAGTTCTTC. It specifies CASSVERNEQFF.